These 28 T cell receptor beta chains came from one sample sequenced in a study of CD8+ T cells in alopecia areata. The treatment here: oral pan-JAK inhibitor, 5-10 mg twice daily. Alopecia areata patients provided lesional scalp punch biopsies and peripheral blood, both collected for the study. Extraction and reverse transcription of RNA yielded cDNA as the sequencing template. Repertoires were generated with immunoSEQ multiplex PCR, while TCRdb's copy carries only in-frame clones and drops some. The repertoire holds under 6,500 clones, over 60% seen once, with 9.5% to 15% in the top ten. Sequenced here: skin, sampled at week 24, from a patient treated with tofacitinib. The receptors derive from a human donor with alopecia areata.

The V call is TRBV11-1, the J call TRBJ2-2; D unclear. Germline V gene lookup returns CDR1 SGHAT and CDR2 FQDESV (reference sequence). CDR3 length equals 13 residues. V lost 2 bases, J lost 5 bases, and 6 bases lay in between. CDR3 residues: CASSLFSTGELFF. The CDR3 DNA follows: TGTGCCAGCAGCTTATTCTCGACCGGGGAGCTGTTTTTT.

V gene TRBV23-1 combines with J gene TRBJ1-2, with D uncertain. TRBV23-1 is treated as an ORF (open reading frame) with a function not yet certain. The CDR3 sequence is 17 residues long. Trimming stripped 5 bases from V and 4 bases from J, with 23 bases between. CDR3 sequence (DNA): TGCGCCAGCAGTGTCAGAAGGCTACGCAGAAAGATCTATGGCTACACCTTC. This sequence encodes CASSVRRLRRKIYGYTF.

The genes are TRBV5-4 and TRBJ1-1; D gene ambiguous. The CDR3 has 16 amino acids. With 5 bases removed from V and 1 base from J, the gap between germline ends came to 18 bases. Looked up from germline, CDR1 is SGHNT and CDR2 is YYREEE (reference sequence). The CDR3 bases are TGTGCCAGCAGACATGCAGAGGGTGGGGAGAACACTGAAGCTTTCTTT. Its translation: CASRHAEGGENTEAFF.

This clone was seen a single time. The rearrangement uses TRBV6-5 and TRBJ1-6, with 8 bases identical to TRBD1. Unmatched junction bases numbered 6, after V lost 6 bases and J lost 8 bases. This CDR3 has 14 amino acids. Per the germline V gene, CDR1 is MNHEY and CDR2 is SVGAGI. The CDR3 reads CASRRDRIDSPLHF. CDR3 in DNA: TGTGCCAGCAGGCGGGACAGGATAGATTCACCCCTCCACTTT.

V gene TRBV2 combines with J gene TRBJ1-5; unclear D gene. The V gene lost 5 bases and the J gene lost 1 base, with 6 bases spanning the gap. This CDR3 comprises 13 residues. The V gene's germline CDR1 is SNHLY and CDR2 FYNNEI. Written as DNA, the CDR3 is TGTGCCAGCAGTTTCTGGAGCAATCAGCCCCAGCATTTT. It translates to CASSFWSNQPQHF.

The chain carries TRBV6-5 and TRBJ2-4; the D gene is possibly TRBD1 (6 bases). The CDR3 contains 14 residues. Germline V CDR1 and CDR2: MNHEY, SVGAGI. V was trimmed by 8 bases and J by 7 bases, leaving 18 bases between them. CDR3 DNA sequence: TGTGCCAGCCATTCACCAAGGACAGAGAACATTCAGTACTTC. It is translated as CASHSPRTENIQYF.

This clone was seen only a few times. CDR3 sequence (DNA): TGTGCCAGCAGTGAACACCCAGATTCCTACGAGCAGTACTTC. Its translation is CASSEHPDSYEQYF. V is TRBV6-1 and J is TRBJ2-7; no clear D. The ends were cut back, 2 bases at V and 1 base at J, with 9 bases in the middle. This CDR3 comprises 14 residues. Germline V gives CDR1 MNHNS, CDR2 SASEGT.

The J gene is TRBJ2-2, the V gene TRBV29-1; D perhaps matches TRBD1 (6 bases). This CDR3 contains 14 residues. Germline CDR1 is SQVTM and CDR2 is ANQGSEA. V lost 7 bases to trimming and J lost 1 base, with 13 bases between them. DNA for the CDR3: TGCAGCGCCTCGGGACACGTGAACACCGGGGAGCTGTTTTTT. Protein: CSASGHVNTGELFF.

This chain links TRBV7-6 with TRBJ2-1, with D perhaps TRBD2 (7 bases). The V gene lost 4 bases and the J gene lost 8 bases, with 15 bases spanning the gap. The CDR3 runs to 14 residues. Germline lookup yields CDR1 SGHVS and CDR2 FNYEAQ. DNA for the CDR3: TGTGCCAGCAGCTCCTGGGGGGGCCCCGATGAGCAGTTCTTC. This encodes CASSSWGGPDEQFF.

V is TRBV5-6 and J is TRBJ1-2; 8 bases fit TRBD1. Per the germline V gene, CDR1 is SGHDT and CDR2 is YYEEEE. V lost 6 bases, J lost 8 bases, and 9 bases stayed unmatched. This CDR3 contains 13 residues. Here the CDR3 reads CASTKQGVYGYTF. The CDR3 nucleotides are TGTGCCAGCACGAAACAGGGGGTGTACGGCTACACCTTC.

The V call is TRBV2, the J call TRBJ1-6; D gene unclear. V lost 3 bases and J 9 bases, leaving 21 bases between the germline ends. The CDR3 loop spans 17 amino acids. Looked up from germline, CDR1 is SNHLY and CDR2 is FYNNEI. CDR3 in DNA: TGTGCCAGCAGTGACCCCTTTTTCGGCTCTTCGATTTCACCCCTCCACTTT. Residues: CASSDPFFGSSISPLHF.

The genes are TRBV28 and TRBJ1-1; 7 nucleotides align to TRBD1. The CDR3 runs 15 residues. V was pared by 5 bases and J by 3 bases, with 9 bases of the junction left unmatched. The germline V gene encodes CDR1 MDHEN and CDR2 SYDVKM. CDR3 DNA: TGTGCCAGCAGTACAGGGGACAGAGCAGACACTGAAGCTTTCTTT. Its translation: CASSTGDRADTEAFF.

The chain combines TRBV7-9 with TRBJ1-4; no reliable D call. Germline V gene sequence: CDR1 SEHNR, CDR2 FQNEAQ (reference sequence). V was shortened by 5 bases and J by 11 bases, with 15 bases between the two germline ends. The CDR3 has 13 amino acids. CDR3 in amino acids: CASSETDGEKLFF. CDR3 bases: TGTGCCAGCAGCGAAACGGACGGCGAGAAACTGTTTTTT.

J is TRBJ2-3 and V is TRBV7-9, with D hard to call. Germline CDR1 and CDR2: SEHNR and FQNEAQ (reference sequence). This CDR3 region has 14 residues. Deletions cut 5 bases from V and 3 bases from J, with 12 bases between. CDR3 coding DNA: TGTGCCAGCAGCCCAGTCGAGGTAACAGATACGCAGTATTTT. This encodes CASSPVEVTDTQYF.

J is TRBJ2-5 and V is TRBV5-4; TRBD2 agrees at 7 bases. CDR3 size: 17 residues. With 1 base clipped from V and 9 bases from J, the junction kept 18 bases outside the gene matches. Germline V lookup: CDR1 SGHNT, CDR2 YYREEE (reference sequence). In DNA form, the CDR3 reads TGTGCCAGCAGCTTGCCCAGCGGGGAGGAAATAAGAGTGCCCCAGTACTTC. Translated: CASSLPSGEEIRVPQYF.

About this clone: Different DNA sequences within this sample yield the same CDR3. This chain uses TRBV7-2 with TRBJ2-6; D call uncertain. Germline V lookup: CDR1 SGHTA, CDR2 FQGNSA. The CDR3 runs 12 residues. Trimming shortened V by 4 bases and J by 4 bases, and 2 bases separated the two germline ends. The CDR3 nucleotides read TGTGCCAGCAGCTCGGGGGCCAACGTCCTGACTTTC. Its protein is CASSSGANVLTF.

The V call is TRBV9, the J call TRBJ1-2; tentative D call: TRBD1 (6 bases). Deletions cut 3 bases from V and 8 bases from J, with 20 bases between. This CDR3 contains 15 residues. Germline loops: CDR1 SGDLS, CDR2 YYNGEE. The CDR3 region has the DNA TGTGCCAGCAGCGAGGGGGGAACAGGGAGAGTAGGCTACACCTTC. Amino acid sequence: CASSEGGTGRVGYTF. The full variable domain, with the rest looked up from reference TRBV9 and TRBJ1-2, is DSGVTQTPKHLITATGQRVTLRCSPRSGDLSVYWYQQSLDQGLQFLIQYYNGEERAKGNILERFSAQQFPDLHSELNLSSLELGDSALYFCASSEGGTGRVGYTFGSGTRLTVV.

This sequence joins TRBV13 and TRBJ2-3; D gene uncertain. The CDR3 has 14 residues. Trimming left V 0 bases short and J 2 bases short, with 6 bases between. The V gene's germline CDR1 is PRHDT and CDR2 FYEKMQ (reference sequence). In nucleotides, the CDR3 is TGTGCCAGCAGCTTAGGGGGTTACACAGATACGCAGTATTTT. This encodes CASSLGGYTDTQYF.

This chain joins TRBV7-2 and TRBJ2-1; TRBD2 aligns across 7 bases. The CDR3 runs 15 residues. Germline V CDR1 and CDR2: SGHTA, FQGNSA. J was trimmed by 10 bases and V by 7 bases; bases with no gene match: 16. The CDR3: CASTPREGRLREQFF. The CDR3 DNA is TGTGCCAGCACCCCGAGGGAGGGCCGGCTCAGGGAGCAGTTCTTC.

The V and J genes are TRBV18 and TRBJ1-4, with 9 bases aligning to TRBD1. Germline trimming cut 4 bases from V and 3 bases from J; bases unmatched to any gene: 3. Germline V gene lookup returns CDR1 KGHSH and CDR2 LQKENI. This CDR3 is built from 15 residues. CDR3: CASSLQGASNEKLFF. As DNA, the CDR3 is TGTGCCAGCTCACTACAGGGGGCTTCTAATGAAAAACTGTTTTTT.

This chain links TRBV7-9 with TRBJ2-3, with 7 nucleotides matching TRBD1. This CDR3 contains 15 residues. Germline V CDR1 and CDR2: SEHNR, FQNEAQ (reference sequence). Trimming at V came to 6 bases and at J to 2 bases, leaving 8 bases not matched to a gene. This chain's CDR3 is CASRPQGITTDTQYF. DNA of the CDR3: TGTGCCAGCAGACCACAGGGGATTACCACAGATACGCAGTATTTT.

This rearrangement joins TRBV7-6 to TRBJ2-1; either TRBD1 or TRBD2 may supply D (5 bases each). Between the trimmed V and J ends, which lost 0 bases and 4 bases, there was a span of 16 bases. CDR1 SGHVS and CDR2 FNYEAQ come from the germline V gene. CDR3 size: 17 residues. CDR3 DNA sequence: TGTGCCAGCAGCTTAGCGAGGGCAGGGTTGGGTTACAATGAGCAGTTCTTC. This encodes CASSLARAGLGYNEQFF.

The V call is TRBV9, the J call TRBJ1-2, with TRBD1 identical over 8 bases. The junction had 9 bases not matched to a gene; V was cut back by 3 bases and J by 5 bases. This CDR3 has 15 residues. Germline CDR1 reads SGDLS; CDR2 reads YYNGEE. The chain's CDR3 is CASSAGHQGAYGYTF. CDR3 in DNA: TGTGCCAGCAGCGCAGGGCATCAGGGGGCTTATGGCTACACCTTC.

CDR3 coding DNA: TGTGCCAGCAGCGTCGACAGCTTGAACACTGAAGCTTTCTTT. Encoded protein: CASSVDSLNTEAFF. The gene calls are TRBV9 and TRBJ1-1; TRBD1 might be the D (5 bases). The CDR3 sequence is 14 residues long. Germline lookup yields CDR1 SGDLS and CDR2 YYNGEE. The ends were cut back, 2 bases at V and 0 bases at J, with 8 bases in the middle.

The table lists this clone with a few counts. The chain links TRBV2 to TRBJ2-3; D gene unclear. Germline CDR1 reads SNHLY; CDR2 reads FYNNEI. The V end lost 1 base, the J end lost 0 bases, and 14 bases lay between the germline ends. The CDR3 has 17 amino acids. The CDR3 protein is CASSEVTSIRSTDTQYF. CDR3 in DNA: TGTGCCAGCAGTGAAGTTACATCCATACGCAGCACAGATACGCAGTATTTT.

The chain combines TRBV18 with TRBJ2-3; D not resolved. CDR3 size: 13 residues. Deletions cut 6 bases from V and 0 bases from J, with 7 bases between. Germline CDR1 and CDR2: KGHSH and LQKENI. The CDR3 bases are TGTGCCAGCTCTATTACTAGCACAGATACGCAGTATTTT. It translates to CASSITSTDTQYF.

Only a few counts were recorded for this clone. The chain is built from TRBV5-6 and TRBJ1-1, with 7 bases matching TRBD1. This CDR3 is built from 15 residues. V shed 4 bases, J shed 8 bases, and the junction held 14 bases outside the gene matches. Germline V gene sequence: CDR1 SGHDT, CDR2 YYEEEE. The CDR3 nucleotides are TGTGCCAGCAGCCCGGCGGGTGCAGGGGGATCGGAAGCTTTCTTT. The encoded protein is CASSPAGAGGSEAFF.

This chain uses TRBV7-8 with TRBJ2-5, with D hard to call. V lost 1 base to trimming and J lost 4 bases, with 10 bases between them. The CDR3 totals 14 residues. In germline, CDR1 is SGHVS, CDR2 FQNEAQ. The CDR3 coding sequence is TGTGCCAGCAGCTTAGAGGTCGGCCCAGAGACCCAGTACTTC. Its protein product is CASSLEVGPETQYF.